In its sample, the clone carrying this T cell receptor beta chain was seen once. The sample comes from a study of blood T cell repertoires in COVID-19. Study summary: Acute-phase and convalescent COVID-19 samples originated in the United States, Italy and Spain.

TCRdb keeps only in-frame clones here, not all; method: immunoSEQ multiplex PCR. In the table there are about 200,000 clones, roughly 76% of which are singletons. Germline values: CDR1 SGHTA, CDR2 FQGTGA. CDR3 length equals 17 residues. Trimming cost V 3 bases and J 8 bases, with 23 bases left between them. The specimen sequenced was peripheral blood. The sequence was collected from a human donor in a cohort sampled during active COVID-19. The chain combines TRBV7-3 with TRBJ2-1; the D gene is possibly TRBD2 (6 bases). The CDR3, as DNA: TGTGCCAGCAGCTTCATGGCTAGCCGGCCTTGGGGGGATGAGCAGTTCTTC. Protein: CASSFMASRPWGDEQFF.